A single sample gave rise to the 29 T cell receptor beta chains below, sequenced in a study of cytomegalovirus exposure and HLA in healthy donors. This PCR relied on a set of 60 Vbeta primers and 13 Jbeta primers. Clones were sequenced by immunoSEQ multiplex PCR, and TCRdb holds only the in-frame ones, with some missing. The sample shows 55,000 to 85,000 clones, 55% to 80% of them seen only once. Sequencing used PBMCs. Every receptor here comes from a woman aged 45-65 years in good health and CMV-seronegative.

The rearrangement links TRBV27 to TRBJ2-7, with 13 bases that match TRBD2. V trimming: 3 bases; J trimming: 2 bases; junction bases outside the gene matches: 1. The CDR3 spans 15 residues. Germline V gene sequence: CDR1 MNHEY, CDR2 SMNVEV (reference sequence). CDR3 nucleotides: TGTGCCAGCAGTTTTGGGACTAGCGGGGCCTACGAGCAGTACTTC. Its translation is CASSFGTSGAYEQYF.

CDR3 sequence (DNA): TGTGCCAGCAGTGATTTGAGCGGGAGTAAAACAGATACGCAGTATTTT. Protein sequence: CASSDLSGSKTDTQYF. This chain joins TRBV2 and TRBJ2-3; 8 bases map to TRBD2. Trimming took 3 bases from V and 3 from J; bases not matched to a gene: 8. The CDR3 runs 16 residues. Per the germline V gene, CDR1 is SNHLY and CDR2 is FYNNEI.

This clone qualifies as medium-sized. The chain combines TRBV4-1 with TRBJ2-7, with D maybe TRBD1 (5 bases). Germline V lookup: CDR1 MGHRA, CDR2 YSYEKL. The CDR3 is made up of 14 amino acids. Trimming removed 0 bases from V and 5 bases from J, with 11 bases in between. DNA for the CDR3: TGCGCCAGCAGCCAAGAACCGAACAGGAACGAGCAGTACTTC. As protein: CASSQEPNRNEQYF.

This clone was seen more than once but under ten times. The rearrangement joins TRBV7-2 to TRBJ2-1; 8 positions agree with TRBD2. The CDR3 contains 16 residues. Germline V gives CDR1 SGHTA, CDR2 FQGNSA. V gave up 6 bases and J gave up 0 bases; unmatched junction bases: 7. The CDR3 sequence is CASSTRGGYSYNEQFF. Written as DNA, the CDR3 is TGTGCCAGCAGTACACGGGGGGGGTACTCCTACAATGAGCAGTTCTTC.

This rearrangement joins TRBV11-3 to TRBJ1-5; 7 bases agree with TRBD1. Germline CDR1 reads SGHNT; CDR2 reads YENEEA. J was trimmed by 6 bases and V by 5 bases; bases with no gene match: 10. There are 15 residues in the CDR3. The CDR3 DNA sequence: TGTGCCAGCAGCCCTTACCCTGACAGGGTTCAGCCCCAGCATTTT. Translation gives CASSPYPDRVQPQHF.

This clone was detected only a few times. V and J are TRBV2 and TRBJ1-2; D is unclear. There are 14 residues in the CDR3. The V gene's germline CDR1 is SNHLY and CDR2 FYNNEI. Trimming shortened V by 3 bases and J by 4 bases, and 12 bases separated the two germline ends. The CDR3 protein is CASSEGNSIYGYTF. The CDR3 DNA reads TGTGCCAGCAGTGAGGGCAACTCGATCTATGGCTACACCTTC.

This clone was detected once. The gene calls are TRBV4-3 and TRBJ2-1; 8 positions agree with TRBD1. With 1 base clipped from V and 4 bases from J, the junction kept 6 bases outside the gene matches. Germline-derived CDR1 and CDR2 are LGHNA and YSLEER. The CDR3 has 16 residues. CDR3 residues: CASSQAGQGGYNEQFF. In nucleotides, the CDR3 is TGCGCCAGCAGCCAAGCCGGACAGGGAGGTTACAATGAGCAGTTCTTC.

This clone is a singleton in its sample. The gene calls are TRBV5-1 and TRBJ2-2; 8 nucleotides agree with TRBD1. CDR3 length: 16 amino acids. J lost 0 bases, V lost 3 bases, and 4 bases had no gene match. Germline lookup yields CDR1 SGHRS and CDR2 YFSETQ. The CDR3 DNA follows: TGCGCCAGCAGCTCCAGGGGGCGAGCGAACACCGGGGAGCTGTTTTTT. Translation: CASSSRGRANTGELFF.

This rearrangement joins TRBV7-2 to TRBJ2-1; 9 bases agree with TRBD2. With 4 bases clipped from V and 6 bases from J, the junction kept 10 bases outside the gene matches. The CDR3 covers 16 residues. CDR1 and CDR2 (germline): SGHTA, FQGNSA. CDR3 DNA sequence: TGTGCCAGCAGCTCCCCCGGCGGGAGGGCCCTCAATGAGCAGTTCTTC. This encodes CASSSPGGRALNEQFF.

The CDR3 sequence: CSVKLAGALLSTDTQYF. CDR3 DNA sequence: TGCAGCGTTAAACTAGCGGGAGCACTCCTTAGCACAGATACGCAGTATTTT. The rearrangement uses TRBV29-1 and TRBJ2-3; 11 bases are a match to TRBD2. Germline V gene data show CDR1 as SQVTM and CDR2 as ANQGSEA. This CDR3 has 17 amino acids. After removal of 5 bases from V and 0 bases from J, the junction contained 10 bases not matched to a gene.

There are a few counts of this clone. This chain connects TRBV12-5 to TRBJ2-7, with 11 bases matching TRBD2. CDR1 and CDR2 from the germline V gene are LGHNT and FRNRAP. CDR3 length: 16 residues. V shed 7 bases, J shed 4 bases, and the junction held 12 bases outside the gene matches. The CDR3 here is CASVAWTSGPIYEQYF. For the CDR3, the DNA is TGTGCTAGTGTTGCCTGGACTAGCGGGCCTATTTACGAGCAGTACTTC.

The V call is TRBV19, the J call TRBJ1-5; 10 bases agree with TRBD1. The V and J ends lost 4 bases and 1 base, in that order; junction bases with no gene match: 4. The CDR3 loop spans 16 amino acids. Germline assignment: CDR1 LNHDA and CDR2 SQIVND (reference sequence). This CDR3 reads CASSRGQGVSNQPQHF. In DNA form, the CDR3 reads TGTGCCAGTAGTAGAGGACAGGGGGTAAGCAATCAGCCCCAGCATTTT.

The DNA for the CDR3 is TGTGCCAGCAGCCAAGGAGGAAACACTGAAGCTTTCTTT. Protein product: CASSQGGNTEAFF. This chain uses TRBV14 with TRBJ1-1; D is unresolved. Deletions cut 1 base from V and 2 bases from J, with 5 bases between. Germline CDR1 SGHDN, CDR2 FVKESK. CDR3 size: 13 residues.

The chain's CDR3 is CASSPSGTSVDTQYF. The CDR3, as DNA: TGTGCCAGCAGTCCATCCGGGACTAGTGTAGATACGCAGTATTTT. V is TRBV28 and J is TRBJ2-3; 8 bases match TRBD2. Germline trimming cut 5 bases from V and 5 bases from J; bases unmatched to any gene: 9. This CDR3 is built from 15 residues. The germline V gene has CDR1 MDHEN and CDR2 SYDVKM. Variable domain in full (rest from reference TRBV28 and TRBJ2-3): DVKVTQSSRYLVKRTGEKVFLECVQDMDHENMFWYRQDPGLGLRLIYFSYDVKMKEKGDIPEGYSVSREKKERFSLILESASTNQTSMYLCASSPSGTSVDTQYFGPGTRLTVL.

The chain uses TRBV2 and TRBJ1-5; 9 positions agree with TRBD1. Germline CDR1 reads SNHLY; CDR2 reads FYNNEI. The V gene end was trimmed by 7 bases and the J gene end by 6 bases; junction bases not matched to a gene: 4. The CDR3 is 13 amino acids. The CDR3 nucleotides are TGTGCCAGCACCAAGACAGGGGGTCAGCCCCAGCATTTT. Translated, it gives CASTKTGGQPQHF.

The chain uses TRBV29-1 and TRBJ2-1; the match to TRBD2 covers 10 bases. The CDR3 is made up of 12 amino acids. V was clipped by 7 bases and J by 7 bases; unmatched bases: 4. From germline, CDR1 is SQVTM and CDR2 ANQGSEA. The CDR3 protein is CSGGLAINEQFF. The DNA for the CDR3 is TGCAGCGGGGGACTAGCGATAAATGAGCAGTTCTTC.

V usage is TRBV9 and J usage is TRBJ2-1; 9 bases are a match to TRBD1. This CDR3 contains 15 residues. Looked up from germline, CDR1 is SGDLS and CDR2 is YYNGEE. V lost 0 bases, J lost 9 bases, and 7 bases stayed unmatched. CDR3: CASSVGLGTGFEQFF. The CDR3 DNA sequence: TGTGCCAGCAGCGTAGGCCTCGGGACAGGGTTTGAGCAGTTCTTC.

The rearrangement links TRBV6-5 to TRBJ1-1; a weak D match, TRBD1 (5 bases). Germline CDR1 is MNHEY and CDR2 is SVGAGI. The CDR3 is 14 amino acids. V lost 7 bases, J lost 1 base, and 13 bases lay in between. CDR3 sequence: CASKPGTANTEAFF. The CDR3 coding sequence is TGTGCCAGCAAACCAGGGACTGCGAACACTGAAGCTTTCTTT.

The chain is built from TRBV5-6 and TRBJ1-2, with D perhaps matching TRBD1 (5 bases). Trimming pared 4 bases from V and 4 bases from J, leaving 14 bases between. CDR1 and CDR2 from the germline V gene are SGHDT and YYEEEE. The CDR3 has 14 amino acids. The CDR3 sequence is CASSLIAGIYGYTF. As DNA, the CDR3 is TGTGCCAGCAGCCTCATTGCAGGGATCTATGGCTACACCTTC.

This chain links TRBV7-3 with TRBJ2-1, with 11 positions matching TRBD2. V was pared by 5 bases and J by 7 bases, with 7 bases of the junction left unmatched. CDR1 and CDR2 from the germline V gene are SGHTA and FQGTGA. The CDR3 extends over 15 amino acids. The CDR3 DNA reads TGTGCCAGCAGCCCTACTAGCGGGGGTTGGAATGAGCAGTTCTTC. This encodes CASSPTSGGWNEQFF. The full variable domain, its missing parts supplied by reference TRBV7-3 and TRBJ2-1, is GAGVSQTPSNKVTEKGKYVELRCDPISGHTALYWYRQSLGQGPEFLIYFQGTGAADDSGLPNDRFFAVRPEGSVSTLKIQRTERGDSAVYLCASSPTSGGWNEQFFGPGTRLTVL.

This clone has a handful of counts. The chain joins TRBV4-2 to TRBJ1-3, with D maybe TRBD1 (6 bases). The germline CDR1 and CDR2 sequences are LGHNA and YNFKEQ. The CDR3 runs to 15 residues. The germline V and J ends were trimmed by 0 bases and 4 bases, with 10 bases remaining between them. The CDR3 DNA is TGTGCCAGCAGCCAAGATGGGACATCCGGAAACACCATATATTTT. Amino acids: CASSQDGTSGNTIYF.

This CDR3 reads CASSLGTSGIDTQYF. The DNA of the CDR3 is TGCGCCAGCAGCTTGGGGACTAGCGGGATAGATACGCAGTATTTT. V is TRBV5-1 and J is TRBJ2-3; 12 bases are shared with TRBD2. Germline V gene sequence: CDR1 SGHRS, CDR2 YFSETQ. The V and J ends lost 0 bases and 5 bases, in that order; junction bases with no gene match: 1. CDR3 length: 15 amino acids. The entire variable domain, with the rest obtained from reference TRBV5-1 and TRBJ2-3, is as follows: KAGVTQTPRYLIKTRGQQVTLSCSPISGHRSVSWYQQTPGQGLQFLFEYFSETQRNKGNFPGRFSGRQFSNSRSEMNVSTLELGDSALYLCASSLGTSGIDTQYFGPGTRLTVL.

The chain uses TRBV5-1 and TRBJ2-5; tentatively, D is TRBD2 (5 bases). V lost 0 bases and J 4 bases, leaving 13 bases between the germline ends. This CDR3 comprises 15 residues. Germline-derived CDR1 and CDR2 are SGHRS and YFSETQ. The CDR3 DNA is TGCGCCAGCAGCTTGGAGGGAGTAGAGGGAGAGACCCAGTACTTC. Amino acid sequence: CASSLEGVEGETQYF.

The genes are TRBV15 and TRBJ1-2; D not certain. CDR1 and CDR2 (germline): LNHNV, YYDKDF (reference sequence). The ends were cut back, 0 bases at V and 2 bases at J, with 13 bases in the middle. This CDR3 has 16 amino acids. CDR3 loop: CATSRDPPPGNYGYTF. DNA of the CDR3: TGTGCCACCAGCAGAGATCCTCCCCCGGGGAACTATGGCTACACCTTC.

This clone was counted a single time. The rearrangement joins TRBV5-4 to TRBJ1-1, with a tentative D call TRBD1 (5 bases). The CDR3 extends over 15 amino acids. The germline V and J ends were trimmed by 0 bases and 4 bases, with 13 bases remaining between them. Germline CDR1 and CDR2: SGHNT and YYREEE (reference sequence). The CDR3 region is CASSLGGGRRTEAFF. In nucleotides, the CDR3 is TGTGCCAGCAGCTTGGGTGGGGGGAGGCGCACTGAAGCTTTCTTT.

This clone was seen only once. V gene TRBV19 combines with J gene TRBJ1-2; the D gene is possibly TRBD1 (5 bases). This CDR3 comprises 13 residues. V shed 8 bases and J shed 4 bases, with 14 bases lying between them. Germline V lookup: CDR1 LNHDA, CDR2 SQIVND (reference sequence). The CDR3 loop is CASPPLGRYGYTF. The DNA for the CDR3 is TGTGCCAGTCCGCCCTTGGGGCGCTATGGCTACACCTTC.

This chain uses TRBV6-5 with TRBJ2-6; D is possibly TRBD1 (5 bases). Germline lookup yields CDR1 MNHEY and CDR2 SVGAGI. V gave up 4 bases and J gave up 3 bases, with 10 bases separating them. The CDR3 contains 15 residues. As DNA, the CDR3 is TGTGCCAGCAGTTCTCAGGGTGGTGGGGCCAACGTCCTGACTTTC. Amino acids: CASSSQGGGANVLTF.

The J gene is TRBJ2-2, the V gene TRBV15, with D perhaps matching TRBD1 (5 bases). Trimming shortened V by 5 bases and J by 4 bases, and 14 bases separated the two germline ends. This CDR3 region has 15 residues. Germline-derived CDR1 and CDR2 are LNHNV and YYDKDF (reference sequence). CDR3 amino acids: CATSDARQSTGELFF. The CDR3 DNA sequence: TGTGCCACCAGCGACGCCAGACAGAGCACCGGGGAGCTGTTTTTT.

The V gene is TRBV7-9, the J gene TRBJ2-7; 11 bases fit TRBD1. The junction had 6 bases not matched to a gene; V was cut back by 6 bases and J by 5 bases. This CDR3 is 14 amino acids long. Per germline, CDR1 SEHNR and CDR2 FQNEAQ (reference sequence). The CDR3 protein is CASSGQGAMDEQYF. CDR3 coding DNA: TGTGCCAGCAGTGGACAGGGGGCAATGGACGAGCAGTACTTC.